This TCR beta chain originates from a study of T cells in Graves' hyperthyroidism and ophthalmopathy. This clonotype was seen a few times. It was RNA transcripts that yielded the amplified TCR beta CDR3 regions. HTBI primers drove first-round RT-PCR of the TCR CDR3. TCRdb called the multiplex PCR reads again in MiXCR, with one record for every CDR3 protein. Of a few hundred thousand distinct CDR3 sequences in the sample, roughly 15% are singletons; the top ten hold approximately 20%. Sequences were obtained from blood. This receptor was taken from a woman aged 55-75 years with Graves' ophthalmopathy.

CDR3 DNA: TGCAGTGCTAGACGAACAGGGTATAGGCAGCCCCAGCATTTT. As protein: CSARRTGYRQPQHF. The rearrangement links TRBV20-1 to TRBJ1-5; D is perhaps TRBD1 (6 bases). From germline, CDR1 is DFQATT and CDR2 SNEGSKA (reference sequence). The CDR3 sequence is 14 residues long. With 2 bases removed from V and 7 bases from J, the gap between germline ends came to 15 bases.